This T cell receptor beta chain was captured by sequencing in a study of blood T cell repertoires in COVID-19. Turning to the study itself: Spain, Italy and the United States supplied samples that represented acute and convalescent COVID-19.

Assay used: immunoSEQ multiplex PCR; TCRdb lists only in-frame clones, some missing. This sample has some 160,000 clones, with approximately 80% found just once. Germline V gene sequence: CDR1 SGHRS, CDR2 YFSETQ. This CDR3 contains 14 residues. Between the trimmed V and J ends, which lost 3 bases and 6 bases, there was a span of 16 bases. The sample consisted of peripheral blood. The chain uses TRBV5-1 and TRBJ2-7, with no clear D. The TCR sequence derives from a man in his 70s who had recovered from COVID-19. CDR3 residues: CASSWAPQAGEQYF. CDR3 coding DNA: TGCGCCAGCAGCTGGGCCCCCCAGGCCGGCGAGCAGTACTTC. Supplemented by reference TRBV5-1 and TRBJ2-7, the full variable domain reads KAGVTQTPRYLIKTRGQQVTLSCSPISGHRSVSWYQQTPGQGLQFLFEYFSETQRNKGNFPGRFSGRQFSNSRSEMNVSTLELGDSALYLCASSWAPQAGEQYFGPGTRLTVT.